This T cell receptor (beta chain) was captured by sequencing in a study of shared clonotypes between healthy human individuals. The CDR3 totals 16 residues. Deletions cut 0 bases from V and 5 bases from J, with 16 bases between. Germline lookup yields CDR1 MGHRA and CDR2 YSYEKL. Data came from immunoSEQ multiplex PCR; TCRdb stores just in-frame clones and leaves some out. In the table there are some 1.1 million clones, approximately 75% of which are singletons. This receptor was identified in a man younger than 35 in good health. Some clones in this sample may be carry-over from other donors' samples. The V call is TRBV4-1, the J call TRBJ1-2, with D perhaps TRBD1 (6 bases). Sequenced material: memory CD4+ T cells from PBMCs. As for subset: CD45RA-negative fraction. CDR3: CASSQEGPGAGYGYTF. The CDR3 coding sequence is TGCGCCAGCAGCCAAGAAGGCCCAGGGGCGGGTTATGGCTACACCTTC.